The 15 T cell receptor beta chains in this list originate from one sample, sequenced in a study of blood T cell repertoires in COVID-19. The protocol was immunoSEQ multiplex PCR, while the TCRdb copy is restricted to in-frame clones and leaves out a portion. The sample lists tens of thousands of clones, about 85% occurring once. The specimen was peripheral blood. The origin of the receptors is a human donor in a cohort sampled during active COVID-19.

V usage is TRBV4-3 and J usage is TRBJ2-7; 7 bases match TRBD2. Losses at the gene ends were 0 bases for V and 3 bases for J; bases not matched to a gene: 5. Germline lookup yields CDR1 LGHNA and CDR2 YSLEER. This CDR3 spans 15 amino acids. CDR3 sequence: CASSQEPSGSYEQYF. The DNA of the CDR3 is TGCGCCAGCAGCCAAGAACCTAGCGGAAGCTACGAGCAGTACTTC.

The DNA of the CDR3 is TGTGCCAGCAGCCTAACTAGCGGGAGTGTGCAGTTCTTC. Translation gives CASSLTSGSVQFF. J is TRBJ2-1 and V is TRBV14; 11 bases are shared with TRBD2. The ends lost 4 bases at V and 12 bases at J; junction bases unmatched: 5. Germline CDR1 SGHDN, CDR2 FVKESK. The CDR3 has 13 residues.

The gene calls are TRBV12-5 and TRBJ1-5; 8 bases are shared with TRBD1. Germline-derived CDR1 and CDR2 are LGHNT and FRNRAP. The CDR3 sequence is 17 residues long. The V gene end was trimmed by 1 base and the J gene end by 2 bases; junction bases not matched to a gene: 7. The CDR3 is CASGLARQGYGNQPQHF. In nucleotides, the CDR3 is TGTGCTAGTGGTTTGGCCAGACAGGGGTACGGCAATCAGCCCCAGCATTTT.

This clone was recorded once. This sequence joins TRBV21-1 and TRBJ1-3; the table calls TRBD1, which could not be checked here. TRBV21-1 is a listed pseudogene. The CDR3 runs to 19 residues. Here the CDR3 DNA reads TGTGCCAGCAGCAAAATTGGTCAGGAAGGATCCCCCTCTGGAAACACCATATATTTT. As protein: CASSKIGQEGSPSGNTIYF.

This chain connects TRBV12-3 or TRBV12-4 to TRBJ1-1; D gene unclear. The CDR3 consists of 12 residues. Trimming left V 5 bases short and J 3 bases short, with 7 bases between. This CDR3 is CASSDGYTEAFF. In DNA form, the CDR3 reads TGTGCCAGCAGTGACGGGTACACTGAAGCTTTCTTT.

This chain links TRBV4-1 with TRBJ1-1, with 11 bases lining up with TRBD1. This CDR3 comprises 17 residues. V lost 1 base and J lost 5; bases outside the gene matches: 9. The V gene's germline CDR1 is MGHRA and CDR2 YSYEKL. CDR3 sequence: CASSQGTGGAGKTEAFF. In DNA, the CDR3 is TGCGCCAGCAGCCAAGGGACAGGGGGCGCAGGAAAAACTGAAGCTTTCTTT.

In this sample, this clone turned up once. J is TRBJ1-2 and V is TRBV19; D is ambiguous. The germline V gene encodes CDR1 LNHDA and CDR2 SQIVND (reference sequence). The CDR3 is made up of 13 amino acids. V was clipped by 8 bases and J by 4 bases, with 14 bases between them. In DNA form, the CDR3 reads TGTGCCAGTCGGTCTGGCGGAGTCTATGGCTACACCTTC. This gives the protein CASRSGGVYGYTF.

V and J are TRBV5-5 and TRBJ1-3; D unclear. The CDR3 is 17 amino acids. The V gene's germline CDR1 is SGHKS and CDR2 YYEKEE (reference sequence). Trimming left V 4 bases short and J 0 bases short, with 17 bases between. The CDR3 DNA follows: TGTGCCAGCAGCCTAAGAGAGTTCACAGTCTCTGGAAACACCATATATTTT. Translated, it gives CASSLREFTVSGNTIYF.

V is TRBV28 and J is TRBJ2-7; 7 bases map to TRBD1. V was clipped by 5 bases and J by 2 bases; unmatched bases: 6. The CDR3 has 14 amino acids. In germline, CDR1 is MDHEN, CDR2 SYDVKM. The CDR3 region is CASSASGQTYEQYF. The CDR3, as DNA: TGTGCCAGCAGTGCGTCGGGACAGACCTACGAGCAGTACTTC.

This clone was counted once. The chain is built from TRBV6-5 and TRBJ1-1; D gene uncertain. CDR1 and CDR2 (germline): MNHEY, SVGAGI. CDR3 length: 13 residues. V was shortened by 7 bases and J by 4 bases, with 13 bases between the two germline ends. In nucleotides, the CDR3 is TGTGCCAGCATCACGGGGTTGGGCACTGAAGCTTTCTTT. This gives the protein CASITGLGTEAFF.

The table lists this clone with a few counts. The genes are TRBV30 and TRBJ2-1; perhaps TRBD2 as D (6 bases). CDR1 is GTSNPN, CDR2 SVGIG, per germline (reference sequence). V was clipped by 3 bases and J by 10 bases, with 10 bases between them. CDR3 size: 11 residues. CDR3 nucleotides: TGTGCCTGGAGGGAGGGCTTCGAGCAGTTCTTC. Translation gives CAWREGFEQFF. Based on the CDR3 plus reference TRBV30 and TRBJ2-1, the full variable domain is SQTIHQWPATLVQPVGSPLSLECTVEGTSNPNLYWYRQAAGRGLQLLFYSVGIGQISSEVPQNLSASRPQDRQFILSSKKLLLSDSGFYLCAWREGFEQFFGPGTRLTVL.

This clone was found a few times. V gene TRBV30 combines with J gene TRBJ1-6; 7 bases are a match to TRBD1. This CDR3 contains 14 residues. Germline V gene sequence: CDR1 GTSNPN, CDR2 SVGIG (reference sequence). V lost 3 bases and J lost 7; bases outside the gene matches: 6. The CDR3 is CAWRIGQANSPLHF. CDR3 bases: TGTGCCTGGAGGATAGGACAGGCCAATTCACCCCTCCACTTT.

This clone was found a few times. The rearrangement uses TRBV18 and TRBJ1-4, with no clear D. This CDR3 comprises 15 residues. CDR1 and CDR2 from the germline V gene are KGHSH and LQKENI. V was clipped by 3 bases and J by 4 bases, with 12 bases between them. The CDR3 here is CASSPGRFDNEKLFF. CDR3 DNA: TGTGCCAGCTCACCTGGCAGGTTCGATAATGAAAAACTGTTTTTT.

This rearrangement joins TRBV6-1 to TRBJ1-2, with TRBD1 identical over 7 bases. After removal of 2 bases from V and 2 bases from J, the junction contained 8 bases not matched to a gene. Germline CDR1 MNHNS, CDR2 SASEGT. The CDR3 consists of 16 residues. CDR3: CASSETPQTGNYGYTF. The CDR3 nucleotides are TGTGCCAGCAGTGAAACCCCACAGACAGGGAACTATGGCTACACCTTC.

CDR3 protein: CASSLGLGPGGEKLFF. The CDR3 DNA reads TGCGCCAGCAGCTTGGGGCTCGGCCCTGGAGGGGAAAAACTGTTTTTT. This chain joins TRBV5-1 and TRBJ1-4; D gene ambiguous. The V end lost 0 bases, the J end lost 8 bases, and 17 bases lay between the germline ends. CDR1 is SGHRS and CDR2 is YFSETQ in the germline V gene. The CDR3 is 16 amino acids.